Presented here are 8 T cell receptor beta chains from one specimen sequenced in a study of pediatric ulcerative colitis. Assay used: immunoSEQ multiplex PCR; TCRdb lists only in-frame clones, some missing. The sample lists around 30,000 clones, roughly four fifths occurring once. The sequencing input was blood. Source of these receptors: a boy aged 5-17 years with severe ulcerative colitis.

The count of this clone is one. The chain has TRBV11-2 and TRBJ2-7, with D possibly TRBD1 on 7 matching bases. Trimming shortened V by 4 bases and J by 2 bases, and 12 bases separated the two germline ends. Looked up from germline, CDR1 is SGHAT and CDR2 is FQNNGV. The CDR3 runs 14 residues. The CDR3 loop reads CASSSQGGPYEQYF. For the CDR3, the DNA is TGTGCCAGCAGCTCCCAGGGGGGTCCCTACGAGCAGTACTTC. Variable domain in full (rest from reference TRBV11-2 and TRBJ2-7): EAGVAQSPRYKIIEKRQSVAFWCNPISGHATLYWYQQILGQGPKLLIQFQNNGVVDDSQLPKDRFSAERLKGVDSTLKIQPAKLEDSAVYLCASSSQGGPYEQYFGPGTRLTVT.

In DNA, the CDR3 is TGCACCAGCAGGCGACCGGGACTACCTTACGAGCAGTACTTC. Its translation is CTSRRPGLPYEQYF. The chain combines TRBV1 with TRBJ2-7; the table's D call, TRBD2, was not checked against the DNA. TRBV1 is tagged as a pseudogene. There are 14 residues in the CDR3.

This chain links TRBV5-1 with TRBJ2-1, with 9 positions matching TRBD2. This CDR3 spans 16 amino acids. The V and J ends lost 4 bases and 6 bases, in that order; junction bases with no gene match: 11. Looked up from germline, CDR1 is SGHRS and CDR2 is YFSETQ. CDR3 protein: CASSHEMAAGGNEQFF. The CDR3 coding sequence is TGCGCCAGCAGCCACGAGATGGCAGCGGGGGGCAATGAGCAGTTCTTC.

This clone was counted only a few times. This chain links TRBV5-5 with TRBJ1-2; D is undetermined. In germline, CDR1 is SGHKS, CDR2 YYEKEE (reference sequence). Trimming removed 2 bases from V and 2 bases from J, with 19 bases in between. The CDR3 is 17 amino acids. The CDR3 DNA is TGTGCCAGCAGCTTTGGCCGGAACTGGATGGGGAACTATGGCTACACCTTC. Protein: CASSFGRNWMGNYGYTF.

V is TRBV9 and J is TRBJ2-1; 9 bases map to TRBD2. CDR3 size: 18 residues. Per the germline V gene, CDR1 is SGDLS and CDR2 is YYNGEE. V trimming: 3 bases; J trimming: 7 bases; junction bases outside the gene matches: 17. The CDR3 is CASSETGTSHSNRNEQFF. The CDR3 DNA follows: TGTGCCAGCAGCGAAACCGGGACTAGCCATTCAAATCGAAATGAGCAGTTCTTC.

This clone was recorded once. The chain employs TRBV11-2 and TRBJ1-1, with D perhaps matching TRBD1 (5 bases). Per the germline V gene, CDR1 is SGHAT and CDR2 is FQNNGV. V lost 1 base and J 3 bases, leaving 6 bases between the germline ends. The CDR3 sequence is 13 residues long. The CDR3 DNA reads as TGTGCCAGCAGCTTAGGGGGGGACACTGAAGCTTTCTTT. It yields the protein CASSLGGDTEAFF.

V usage is TRBV10-1 and J usage is TRBJ1-6, with D tentatively TRBD1 (5 bases). V was pared by 3 bases and J by 10 bases, with 16 bases between. This CDR3 has 15 residues. The germline gives CDR1 WNHNN, CDR2 SYGVQD (reference sequence). CDR3 loop: CASSEGTPGRSPLHF. The CDR3 bases are TGCGCCAGCAGTGAAGGGACGCCGGGGAGATCACCCCTCCACTTT.

The chain is built from TRBV18 and TRBJ2-2; tentative D call: TRBD2 (6 bases). The V end was cut by 8 bases, the J end by 7 bases, with 11 bases between. Germline V gives CDR1 KGHSH, CDR2 LQKENI. The CDR3 spans 12 residues. The CDR3 reads CASDEAGGELFF. The CDR3, as DNA: TGTGCCAGCGATGAAGCGGGCGGGGAGCTGTTTTTT.